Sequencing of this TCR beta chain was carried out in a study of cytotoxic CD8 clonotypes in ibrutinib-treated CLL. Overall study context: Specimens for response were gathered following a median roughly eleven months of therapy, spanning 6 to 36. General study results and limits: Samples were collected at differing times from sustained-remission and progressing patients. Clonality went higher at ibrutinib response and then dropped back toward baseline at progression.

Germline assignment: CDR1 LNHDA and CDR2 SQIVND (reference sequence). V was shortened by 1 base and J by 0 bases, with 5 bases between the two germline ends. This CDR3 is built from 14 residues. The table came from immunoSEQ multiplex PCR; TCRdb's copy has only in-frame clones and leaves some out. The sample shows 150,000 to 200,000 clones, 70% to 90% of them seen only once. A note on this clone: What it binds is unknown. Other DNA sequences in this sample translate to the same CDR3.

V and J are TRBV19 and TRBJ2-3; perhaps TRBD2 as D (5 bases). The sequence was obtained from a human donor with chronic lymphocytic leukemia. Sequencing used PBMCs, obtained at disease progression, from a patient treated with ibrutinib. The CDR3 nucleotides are TGTGCCAGTAGTATAGGAGGGAGCACAGATACGCAGTATTTT. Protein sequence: CASSIGGSTDTQYF.